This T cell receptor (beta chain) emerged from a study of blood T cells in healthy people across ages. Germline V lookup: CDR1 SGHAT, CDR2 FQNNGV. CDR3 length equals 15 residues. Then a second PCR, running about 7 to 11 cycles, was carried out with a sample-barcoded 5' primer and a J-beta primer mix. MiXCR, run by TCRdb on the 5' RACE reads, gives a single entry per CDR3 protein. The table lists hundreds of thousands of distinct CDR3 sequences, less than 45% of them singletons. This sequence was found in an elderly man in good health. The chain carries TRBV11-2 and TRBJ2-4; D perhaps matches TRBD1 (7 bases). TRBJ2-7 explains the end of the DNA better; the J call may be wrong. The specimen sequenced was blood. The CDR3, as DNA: TGTGCCAGCAGCCCACGCGGGGAACCAGGGGGCGAGCAGTACTTC. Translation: CASSPRGEPGGEQYF.